This TCR beta chain is from a study of beta chain features in type 1 diabetes listed by TCRdb under 2018. General notes on the study: No differences in mean age, gender distribution, total cell number or subset yield were found between patients and healthy donors. Regulatory and stem cell-like memory subsets were isolated from only 8 patients and roughly 8 healthy donors, whereas naive and central memory subsets came from all 30 or so donors. Across all samples, some 110,000,000 sorted cells were examined, and cell number per subset correlated strongly with RNA yield. The study compared TCRB repertoires of sorted circulating CD4+ T cell subsets between recently diagnosed type 1 diabetes patients and matched healthy donors. Broader findings and caveats from the paper: The naive, central memory and regulatory TCRB repertoires appeared to resemble one another more closely among patients than among healthy donors. Because cDNA rather than genomic DNA was sequenced, highly expressing activated cells could have been over-represented, although no difference in activation and CD3 levels was found between groups. At VDJ recombination sites, type 1 diabetes patients had fewer insertions and more deleted nucleotides, which implies abnormalities in thymic rearrangement. HLA sub-analyses involved small numbers of individuals, so any influence of HLA type on TCRB rearrangement remained unresolved. PCR may preferentially amplify shorter templates, but because patient and control samples were amplified and corrected together, any resulting skew would affect both groups equally. In all four CD4+ subsets, TCRB CDR3 length was moderately but significantly shorter in type 1 diabetes patients.

Each donor gave one peripheral blood draw, averaging approximately 110 mL, which was collected into heparinised tubes. Naive, central memory, regulatory and stem cell-like memory CD4+ T cells were sorted on a BD FACSAria II using a panel including CD45RO, CCR7, CD25, CD127, CD95 and CD27. All sorted populations exceeded 95% purity. PBMCs were isolated immediately by Lymphoprep density gradient centrifugation and stained directly without culture. To minimize batch effects, samples were stained and sorted in pairs, one healthy donor with one patient per experiment. Details on this clone: Its antigen is unknown. Base qualities are not at hand, and no much larger clone is one base apart.

The entire isolated RNA was reverse transcribed using the High Capacity cDNA Reverse Transcription Kit, and thus expressed TCRB transcripts were sequenced. Naive, central memory and regulatory T cell samples underwent deep immunoSEQ sequencing, averaging around 3.9 million total reads per sample. Sorted cells were lysed in RLT buffer, and RNA was extracted using DNase-treated RNeasy Micro or Mini kits according to cell number. Each cell subset was processed separately to prevent cross-contamination, with patient and healthy donor samples processed together. Using the immunoSEQ multiplex PCR, TCRB sequences were amplified from cDNA into 87-bp fragments spanning the CDR3 region. The amplicons were sequenced using the Illumina HiSeq platform. As for how the authors treated the data: PCR bias was computationally corrected using synthetic template baselines, reads within Hamming distance 2 were collapsed, and singletons that could not be merged were discarded. Reads were aligned against IMGT to assign V, D and J genes, CDR3 length and insertions or deletions at six rearrangement sites. Clonotype counts were normalized to sorted cell number within each subset before computing true diversity and Gini coefficients with the tcR R package. The overlap coefficient, calculated on TCRB nucleotide sequences, was used to measure repertoire sharing. As a proxy for the pre-selection repertoire, out-of-frame TCRB sequences from naive cells were analyzed. Drawn from immuneACCESS, this table holds only the in-frame rearrangements with V and J called that TCRdb kept. Clones are partly lost; checked studies trace under half to an unresolved V gene and leave the rest unexplained. From that table come the V and J calls and clone size; the DNA was used to work out D and trimming. The sample table holds approximately 470,000 clones, of which 30% were seen once. Jointly, the top ten make up roughly 0.066% of the sample.

The sequence was collected from a young man in good health. Sequenced: naive CD4+ T cells from blood. The sample's cell subset or site label, decoded: true naive CD4+ T cells.

The DNA sequence is as follows: TGTGCCAGCTCACGTATCGCAGGGTCTCAGCAGCCCCAGCATTTT. It translates as CASSRIAGSQQPQHF. The rearranged segments are TRBV18 and TRBJ1-5; 5 matching bases give a weak D call of TRBD1. Via the germline V gene, CDR1 is KGHSH and CDR2 LQKENI. V loses 4 bases of germline sequence and J loses 7 bases, and the interval between the two ends is 17 bases. From its cysteine to its phenylalanine, the CDR3 spans 15 amino acids. Only CDR3 DNA is held: 45 bases, read in frame from base 1.